This T cell receptor (beta chain) is drawn from a study of CD8 T cells in ankylosing spondylitis (dated by TCRdb to 2016 to 2017). With respect to the entire study: The study profiled T cell receptor beta repertoires in healthy donors and ankylosing spondylitis patients to find disease-linked TCR variants. Peripheral blood was sampled, and synovial fluid was also collected from ankylosing spondylitis patients. The full study cohort comprised 20 to 30 ankylosing spondylitis patients and some 100 healthy donors. Results and caveats for the whole study, not just this receptor: The disease-linked clones showed a CD8+ phenotype and occurred at relatively low frequencies in peripheral blood. The disease-linked clones were reported as significantly enriched in matched synovial fluid samples from ankylosing spondylitis patients. Blood from ankylosing spondylitis patients appeared to be characterized by a TCR beta motif made up of several highly homologous amino acid variants. Some motif variants were previously reported in synovial fluid and blood of reactive arthritis patients, suggesting common disease-initiation mechanisms.

This clonotype was detected ten times or more. The antigen it binds to is not known. No clone much larger than this one lies a single base away; base qualities are absent. From a lookup of the germline V gene, CDR1 and CDR2 are LGHNA and YNFKEQ. Deletion took 4 bases off V and 1 base off J, with a span of 10 bases between the germline ends. CDR3 length: 14 amino acids, cysteine to phenylalanine. The sequence is cut down to CDR3 DNA, 42 bases in frame from base 1. Instrument on record: Illumina HiSeq 2500. Quantitative 5'-RACE with molecular barcodes was the method used to prepare the TCR beta libraries. The published analysis was carried out like this. To identify disease-linked TCR variants, a new computational method was used, one built on a probabilistic model of VDJ rearrangement. The public sequencing data were trimmed at Q25 with fastp and processed into clonotypes with MiXCR by TCRdb, which kept only in-frame beta chains. Rows are combined by CDR3 protein, so each entry shows the most common genes and DNA. TCRdb's processing, not the study's, gives the V and J calls here. The sample data list more than 500,000 distinct CDR3 sequences, and approximately 5% of these were observed just once. Jointly, the top ten make up around 3.6% of the sample.

The V and J genes are TRBV4-2 and TRBJ1-2, with the D gene not clear enough to name. The specimen was blood, either unsorted or a sorted T cell fraction (not recorded which). This receptor was taken from a male donor with ankylosing spondylitis. The DNA sequence is given as TGTGCCAGCAGCCTACCGGGGAATAACTATGGCTACACCTTC. This encodes CASSLPGNNYGYTF.